One sample yielded the 12 T cell receptor beta chains listed below, sequenced in a study of shared clonotypes between healthy human individuals. Only in-frame clones appear in the TCRdb table, and some are missing; sequencing was by immunoSEQ multiplex PCR. The data contain about 490,000 clones, almost 80% of them seen just once; the ten biggest clones take up around 13%. The specimen was PBMCs. All receptors come from a woman aged 40 to 50 in good health. Some clones in this sample may be carry-over from other donors' samples.

The chain links TRBV5-4 to TRBJ1-2; 7 positions match TRBD1. The V gene end was trimmed by 1 base and the J gene end by 1 base; junction bases not matched to a gene: 4. Germline V lookup: CDR1 SGHNT, CDR2 YYREEE (reference sequence). The CDR3 sequence is 15 residues long. The CDR3 region is CASSLPRGDNYGYTF. The CDR3 DNA follows: TGTGCCAGCAGCTTGCCCAGGGGGGATAACTATGGCTACACCTTC.

This chain uses TRBV5-1 with TRBJ2-6; TRBD2 agrees at 7 bases. The CDR3 is 13 residues long. Germline lookup yields CDR1 SGHRS and CDR2 YFSETQ. V gave up 7 bases and J gave up 2 bases; unmatched junction bases: 0. The chain's CDR3 is CASGRAGANVLTF. In nucleotides, the CDR3 is TGCGCCAGCGGGAGGGCTGGGGCCAACGTCCTGACTTTC.

This chain connects TRBV5-1 to TRBJ2-3; no reliable D call. CDR1 and CDR2 (germline): SGHRS, YFSETQ. With 1 base removed from V and 4 bases from J, the gap between germline ends came to 10 bases. The CDR3 spans 14 residues. For the CDR3, the DNA is TGCGCCAGCAGCTTGATAGGGTCAGCAGATACGCAGTATTTT. Protein product: CASSLIGSADTQYF.

The genes are TRBV6-6 and TRBJ2-5; possibly TRBD1 for D (6 bases). The V end was cut by 4 bases, the J end by 4 bases, with 10 bases between. This CDR3 contains 13 residues. In germline, CDR1 is MNHNY, CDR2 SVGAGI (reference sequence). CDR3 in DNA: TGTGCCAGCAGTTCGACAGGTGGAGAGACCCAGTACTTC. Residues: CASSSTGGETQYF.

This chain links TRBV10-2 with TRBJ2-3; tentatively, D is TRBD2 (5 bases). Germline V gene lookup returns CDR1 WSHSY and CDR2 SAAADI. The length of the CDR3 is 16 residues. With 6 bases removed from V and 2 bases from J, the gap between germline ends came to 18 bases. The DNA for the CDR3 is TGCGCCAGCAGCCCAAACCTAGCACTCTACACAGATACGCAGTATTTT. Translating it yields CASSPNLALYTDTQYF.

The CDR3 DNA sequence: TGTGCCAGCAGAGGACCCAATCAGCCCCAGCATTTT. It translates to CASRGPNQPQHF. The J gene is TRBJ1-5, the V gene TRBV6-6; D is ambiguous. The CDR3 spans 12 residues. Deletions cut 6 bases from V and 3 bases from J, with 6 bases between. In germline, CDR1 is MNHNY, CDR2 SVGAGI (reference sequence).

This sequence joins TRBV30 and TRBJ2-1; no clear D. The CDR3 runs 13 residues. Trimming stripped 2 bases from V and 7 bases from J, with 12 bases between. Germline-derived CDR1 and CDR2 are GTSNPN and SVGIG (reference sequence). The DNA of the CDR3 is TGTGCCTGGAGTTTAGGGTCTCTGAATGAGCAGTTCTTC. This gives the protein CAWSLGSLNEQFF.

This clone has only a few counts. Different DNA sequences within this sample yield the same CDR3. The V and J genes are TRBV7-6 and TRBJ1-2; D gene ambiguous. The CDR3 sequence is 17 residues long. The V and J ends lost 5 bases and 0 bases respectively, with 19 bases between them. Germline V gives CDR1 SGHVS, CDR2 FNYEAQ. CDR3 amino acids: CASSEGRPPLANYGYTF. CDR3 coding DNA: TGTGCCAGCAGCGAGGGTCGGCCGCCCCTAGCTAACTATGGCTACACCTTC.

The chain carries TRBV28 and TRBJ2-7, with D uncertain. The CDR3 sequence is 12 residues long. Germline loops: CDR1 MDHEN, CDR2 SYDVKM. Trimming took off 9 bases at V and 1 base at J, with 10 bases between the two ends. CDR3 coding DNA: TGTGCCAGTTGGGCTAATTCCTACGAGCAGTACTTC. It encodes CASWANSYEQYF.

The rearrangement links TRBV29-1 to TRBJ1-2; D possibly corresponds to TRBD1 (5 bases). The CDR3 runs to 13 residues. The V and J ends lost 4 bases and 6 bases respectively, with 15 bases between them. Germline CDR1 SQVTM, CDR2 ANQGSEA. For the CDR3, the DNA is TGCAGCGTTGCAGGGTTGACTATGGATGGCTACACCTTC. This codes for CSVAGLTMDGYTF.

A remark on this clone: Different DNA sequences within this sample yield the same CDR3. This rearrangement joins TRBV2 to TRBJ2-1, with 8 nucleotides matching TRBD2. The germline V gene has CDR1 SNHLY and CDR2 FYNNEI. After removal of 2 bases from V and 8 bases from J, the junction contained 8 bases not matched to a gene. The CDR3 spans 15 residues. The CDR3 sequence: CASSELTGGYDEQFF. Written as DNA, the CDR3 is TGTGCCAGCAGTGAACTAACGGGAGGGTACGATGAGCAGTTCTTC.

CDR3 sequence (DNA): TGCGCCAGCAGCCTCCTACTAGCGGGAGGGGAGCAGTTCTTC. Protein sequence: CASSLLLAGGEQFF. The chain is built from TRBV4-3 and TRBJ2-1; 13 nucleotides line up with TRBD2. This CDR3 comprises 14 residues. Germline-derived CDR1 and CDR2 are LGHNA and YSLEER. Trimming took 4 bases from V and 10 from J; bases not matched to a gene: 4.